This T cell receptor (beta chain) was obtained from a study of Ad26.COV2.S vaccination and SARS-CoV-2 variants. Looking at the study overall: COV1001, an Ad26.COV2.S trial, supplied this vaccine-arm donor. Once or twice, 56 days apart, Ad26.COV2.S was delivered intramuscularly. Overall study findings and caveats: The TCR breadth and depth analyses may have produced an underestimate of total T cell responses.

As to treatment: roughly 20 received Ad26.COV2.S at low or high dose, single or two shots; about 5 received placebo; per-sample allocation not given. Day 63 following the first vaccine or placebo injection was when the samples were taken. Within Boston, the person who donated was an adult of 18-55 years. Produced via immunoSEQ multiplex PCR; TCRdb's table is partial and in-frame only. The sample lists roughly 350,000 clones, roughly 91% occurring once. This clone occurred once. Its cognate antigen is unknown. Trimming took 4 bases from V and 0 from J; bases not matched to a gene: 4. CDR3 length equals 14 residues. CDR1 and CDR2 from the germline V gene are SGHNT and YYREEE (reference sequence).

Material: peripheral blood, obtained in a trial of Ad26.COV2.S vaccine versus placebo. This clonotype was obtained from a person between 18 and 65 years old who received the Ad26.COV2.S COVID-19 vaccine or a placebo. The V and J genes are TRBV5-4 and TRBJ2-7; 7 nucleotides agree with TRBD1. The CDR3 spells CASSSPGGSYEQYF. The CDR3 DNA reads TGTGCCAGCAGCAGTCCAGGGGGCTCCTACGAGCAGTACTTC. Drawing the rest from reference TRBV5-4 and TRBJ2-7, the complete variable domain is ETGVTQSPTHLIKTRGQQVTLRCSSQSGHNTVSWYQQALGQGPQFIFQYYREEENGRGNFPPRFSGLQFPNYSSELNVNALELDDSALYLCASSSPGGSYEQYFGPGTRLTVT.